Listed here are 10 T cell receptor beta chains from one sample, sequenced in a study of cytomegalovirus exposure and HLA in healthy donors. The PCR was carried out with 60 Vbeta primers and 13 Jbeta primers. Sequencing used immunoSEQ multiplex PCR; TCRdb keeps in-frame clones, though not all of them. The data contain around 180,000 clones, over 60% of them singletons. The material sequenced was PBMCs. All receptors derive from a girl aged 5 to 17 in good health and CMV-seronegative.

The rearrangement uses TRBV5-1 and TRBJ2-7; TRBD1 aligns across 8 bases. The germline V gene encodes CDR1 SGHRS and CDR2 YFSETQ. The ends lost 0 bases at V and 2 bases at J; junction bases unmatched: 4. CDR3 size: 15 residues. Here the CDR3 reads CASSLEQGAAYEQYF. The DNA for the CDR3 is TGCGCCAGCAGCTTGGAGCAGGGGGCCGCCTACGAGCAGTACTTC.

The V call is TRBV5-8, the J call TRBJ1-3; D gene uncertain. Trimming shortened V by 6 bases and J by 1 base, and 17 bases separated the two germline ends. CDR3 size: 16 residues. Germline V gene sequence: CDR1 SGHTS, CDR2 YDEGEE. The CDR3 sequence: CASISEGLISGNTIYF. The CDR3 DNA follows: TGTGCCAGCATTTCGGAGGGTCTGATTTCTGGAAACACCATATATTTT.

There are a few counts of this clone. This chain's CDR3 is CASSPFGPVFNEKLFF. The CDR3 DNA is TGCGCCAGCAGCCCCTTCGGTCCGGTCTTCAATGAAAAACTGTTTTTT. This chain uses TRBV5-1 with TRBJ1-4; D remains unclear. Germline loops: CDR1 SGHRS, CDR2 YFSETQ. V lost 4 bases, J lost 5 bases, and 18 bases lay in between. The CDR3 has 16 amino acids.

The chain couples TRBV28 to TRBJ1-2; D not resolved. Germline CDR1 reads MDHEN; CDR2 reads SYDVKM. This CDR3 has 14 amino acids. V lost 2 bases, J lost 2 bases, and 9 bases lay in between. The CDR3 is CASSLEARNYGYTF. CDR3 DNA: TGTGCCAGCAGTTTAGAGGCCAGAAACTATGGCTACACCTTC.

The chain uses TRBV27 and TRBJ2-7, with TRBD1 as a possible D gene (5 bases). This CDR3 spans 14 amino acids. In germline, CDR1 is MNHEY, CDR2 SMNVEV (reference sequence). The V end lost 2 bases, the J end lost 2 bases, and 10 bases lay between the germline ends. The CDR3 DNA reads as TGTGCCAGCAGTTTAGTCAGGGATGCCTACGAGCAGTACTTC. Encoded protein: CASSLVRDAYEQYF.

The chain links TRBV7-8 to TRBJ2-5; D is perhaps TRBD2 (6 bases). The germline V gene encodes CDR1 SGHVS and CDR2 FQNEAQ. The ends were cut back, 2 bases at V and 5 bases at J, with 15 bases in the middle. CDR3 length equals 15 residues. The CDR3 protein is CASSLLDGGLETQYF. The CDR3 bases are TGTGCCAGCAGCTTATTAGACGGAGGGCTGGAGACCCAGTACTTC.

The V gene is TRBV29-1, the J gene TRBJ2-1, with TRBD1 matching over 11 bases. Germline V gene sequence: CDR1 SQVTM, CDR2 ANQGSEA. The CDR3 loop spans 18 amino acids. The ends lost 3 bases at V and 8 bases at J; junction bases unmatched: 18. CDR3 in amino acids: CSVEGTGGFGTSIDEQFF. As DNA, the CDR3 is TGCAGCGTTGAGGGGACAGGGGGTTTCGGGACTAGCATCGATGAGCAGTTCTTC.

The chain employs TRBV5-1 and TRBJ2-3, with TRBD2 matching 11 bases. CDR1 SGHRS and CDR2 YFSETQ come from the germline V gene. V shed 0 bases, J shed 0 bases, and the junction held 0 bases outside the gene matches. There are 16 residues in the CDR3. The CDR3 sequence: CASSLVAGGSTDTQYF. The CDR3 DNA follows: TGCGCCAGCAGCTTGGTAGCGGGGGGGAGCACAGATACGCAGTATTTT.

V and J are TRBV15 and TRBJ2-2; 14 nucleotides align to TRBD2. The CDR3 is 15 residues long. V was pared by 7 bases and J by 6 bases, with 4 bases of the junction left unmatched. Germline V gives CDR1 LNHNV, CDR2 YYDKDF (reference sequence). The CDR3 DNA reads as TGTGCCACCACCGAGACTAGCGGGGGGGCCGGGGAGCTGTTTTTT. Residues: CATTETSGGAGELFF.

The rearrangement uses TRBV7-8 and TRBJ2-7; a weak D match, TRBD1 (6 bases). V lost 5 bases, J lost 3 bases, and 17 bases lay in between. CDR3 length: 15 amino acids. Germline V gene data show CDR1 as SGHVS and CDR2 as FQNEAQ. CDR3: CASSVRGHSFYEQYF. The DNA of the CDR3 is TGTGCCAGCAGCGTCAGGGGTCACTCCTTCTACGAGCAGTACTTC. The whole variable domain, remainder taken from reference TRBV7-8 and TRBJ2-7, is GAGVSQSPRYKVAKRGQDVALRCDPISGHVSLFWYQQALGQGPEFLTYFQNEAQLDKSGLPSDRFFAERPEGSVSTLKIQRTQQEDSAVYLCASSVRGHSFYEQYFGPGTRLTVT.